Listed below are T cell receptor beta chains from one sample, sequenced in a study of blood T cell repertoires in COVID-19. Clones were sequenced by immunoSEQ multiplex PCR, and TCRdb holds only the in-frame ones, with some missing. Counted here are over 100,000 clones, about three quarters occurring once; the ten biggest clones make up roughly 4.7%. Source material: peripheral blood. The receptor set was obtained from a human donor in a cohort sampled during active or convalescent COVID-19. CDR3s include the opening cysteine and the closing phenylalanine or tryptophan. D genes are given only for firm matches. Clone size is given for some rows only: seen once, a few or many times, or a class if the clone is expanded.

V gene: TRBV7-2; clone size: -; D gene: TRBD1; J gene: TRBJ1-1; CDR3 DNA: TGTGCCAGCAGCTTAGCAGGGACAGCAAACACTGAAGCTTTCTTT; CDR3 protein: CASSLAGTANTEAFF
V gene: TRBV6-2/TRBV6-3; clone size: -; D gene: -; J gene: TRBJ2-7; CDR3 DNA: TGTGCCAGCAGTTACGATCCCACAAGAACCTACGAGCAGTACTTC; CDR3 protein: CASSYDPTRTYEQYF
V gene: TRBV7-9; clone size: -; D gene: TRBD1; J gene: TRBJ2-5; CDR3 DNA: TGTGCCAGCCCCCAGGGGGCGCGGGAGACCCAGTACTTC; CDR3 protein: CASPQGARETQYF
V gene: TRBV11-2; clone size: -; D gene: -; J gene: TRBJ2-1; CDR3 DNA: TGTGCCAGCAGCTTAGGGCTAGCGCGCGATGAGCAGTTCTTC; CDR3 protein: CASSLGLARDEQFF
V gene: TRBV5-6; clone size: once; D gene: -; J gene: TRBJ2-5; CDR3 DNA: TGTGCCAGCAGGAGACGGGGGGCTCAAGAGACCCAGTACTTC; CDR3 protein: CASRRRGAQETQYF
V gene: TRBV5-1; clone size: once; D gene: -; J gene: TRBJ2-5; CDR3 DNA: TGCGCCAGCAGCTTGGATCTACAGACCCAGTACTTC; CDR3 protein: CASSLDLQTQYF
V gene: TRBV29-1; clone size: -; D gene: TRBD1; J gene: TRBJ2-2; CDR3 DNA: TGCAGCGTTGGGGGGACAGGGGGCTTCACCGGGGAGCTGTTTTTT; CDR3 protein: CSVGGTGGFTGELFF
V gene: TRBV4-3; clone size: -; D gene: TRBD1; J gene: TRBJ1-2; CDR3 DNA: TGCGCCAGCAGCTCCCAGGGACAGGGGTCTTTCTACACCTTC; CDR3 protein: CASSSQGQGSFYTF
V gene: TRBV29-1; clone size: -; D gene: -; J gene: TRBJ2-7; CDR3 DNA: TGCAGCGTTACACTAGTTAGCAACTCCTACGAGCAGTACTTC; CDR3 protein: CSVTLVSNSYEQYF
V gene: TRBV2; clone size: -; D gene: TRBD1; J gene: TRBJ1-6; CDR3 DNA: TGTGCCAGCAGGCGACAGGGTCCAAATTCACCCCTCCACTTT; CDR3 protein: CASRRQGPNSPLHF
V gene: TRBV27; clone size: -; D gene: TRBD1; J gene: TRBJ2-7; CDR3 DNA: TGTGCCAGCAGTCACAGGACAGGAGCCTACGAGCAGTACTTC; CDR3 protein: CASSHRTGAYEQYF
V gene: TRBV5-1; clone size: -; D gene: TRBD2; J gene: TRBJ2-3; CDR3 DNA: TGCGCCAGCAGCCAGGGACTAGCGGGGGGCCTTTATACGCAGTATTTT; CDR3 protein: CASSQGLAGGLYTQYF
V gene: TRBV7-2; clone size: -; D gene: TRBD2; J gene: TRBJ2-5; CDR3 DNA: TGTGCCAGCAGCCAAGAGAGCGGGGGTCAGACCCAGTACTTC; CDR3 protein: CASSQESGGQTQYF
V gene: TRBV29-1; clone size: -; D gene: TRBD1; J gene: TRBJ1-2; CDR3 DNA: TGCAGCGTAGAGGACAGGACTAACTATGGCTACACCTTC; CDR3 protein: CSVEDRTNYGYTF
V gene: TRBV5-1; clone size: -; D gene: TRBD1; J gene: TRBJ2-2; CDR3 DNA: TGCGCCAGCTCCACCCAGGGGGTAATGCCCGGGGAGCTGTTTTTT; CDR3 protein: CASSTQGVMPGELFF
V gene: TRBV6-5; clone size: -; D gene: -; J gene: TRBJ2-7; CDR3 DNA: TGTGCCAGCAGTTACTCGCCGGGGAAATCCTACGAGCAGTACTTC; CDR3 protein: CASSYSPGKSYEQYF
V gene: TRBV18; clone size: -; D gene: -; J gene: TRBJ2-6; CDR3 DNA: TGTGCCAGCTCACCAGGGGCAGGGTTTACTGGGGCCAACGTCCTGACTTTC; CDR3 protein: CASSPGAGFTGANVLTF
V gene: TRBV5-3; clone size: -; D gene: -; J gene: TRBJ1-2; CDR3 DNA: TGTGCCAGAAGCTTGAGACAGGAACGTTACTATGGCTACACCTTC; CDR3 protein: CARSLRQERYYGYTF
V gene: TRBV28; clone size: -; D gene: -; J gene: TRBJ1-5; CDR3 DNA: TGTGCCAGCAGTTTAAAAACTCCCACAACTACGCCCCAGCATTTT; CDR3 protein: CASSLKTPTTTPQHF
V gene: TRBV6-5; clone size: few; D gene: -; J gene: TRBJ1-1; CDR3 DNA: TGTGCCAGCAGTTACTGGAGGAACACTGAAGCTTTCTTT; CDR3 protein: CASSYWRNTEAFF
V gene: TRBV2; clone size: -; D gene: -; J gene: TRBJ1-5; CDR3 DNA: TGTGCCAGCAAGGCCCAGGGACTGACCCAGCCCCAGCATTTT; CDR3 protein: CASKAQGLTQPQHF
V gene: TRBV6-6; clone size: many; D gene: TRBD1; J gene: TRBJ1-1; CDR3 DNA: TGTGCCAGCAGGCGACAGGGAAACACTGAAGCTTTCTTT; CDR3 protein: CASRRQGNTEAFF
V gene: TRBV19; clone size: -; D gene: TRBD1; J gene: TRBJ1-1; CDR3 DNA: TGTGCCAGTAGTACTAGGGGACAGGGTTTGAACACTGAAGCTTTCTTT; CDR3 protein: CASSTRGQGLNTEAFF
V gene: TRBV5-1; clone size: -; D gene: TRBD1; J gene: TRBJ2-7; CDR3 DNA: TGCGCCAGCAGCTTCTTCCCCGACAGGGGGCAAGAGGAGCAGTACTTC; CDR3 protein: CASSFFPDRGQEEQYF
V gene: TRBV19; clone size: -; D gene: TRBD2; J gene: TRBJ2-5; CDR3 DNA: TGTGCCAGTAAAAAGCGGGGGGGCTTGGGGTACCAAGAGACCCAGTACTTC; CDR3 protein: CASKKRGGLGYQETQYF
V gene: TRBV6-5; clone size: -; D gene: TRBD1; J gene: TRBJ1-5; CDR3 DNA: TGTGCCAGCGGGACAGGGAACAGACAGCCCCAGCATTTT; CDR3 protein: CASGTGNRQPQHF
V gene: TRBV5-1; clone size: few; D gene: -; J gene: TRBJ1-4; CDR3 DNA: TGCGCCAGCAGCTTGGGACAGCATGCAACTAATGAAAAACTGTTTTTT; CDR3 protein: CASSLGQHATNEKLFF
V gene: TRBV28; clone size: -; D gene: TRBD1; J gene: TRBJ2-5; CDR3 DNA: TGTGCCAGCAGTTTAGGACGTAGGACAGGTAGACAAGAGACCCAGTACTTC; CDR3 protein: CASSLGRRTGRQETQYF
V gene: TRBV6-1; clone size: -; D gene: -; J gene: TRBJ2-3; CDR3 DNA: TGTGCCAGCAGTGAAGCATGGCTGTCTCACGTCACAGATACGCAGTATTTT; CDR3 protein: CASSEAWLSHVTDTQYF
V gene: TRBV18; clone size: -; D gene: TRBD2; J gene: TRBJ2-7; CDR3 DNA: TGTGCCAGCTCACCATTTGTAGCGGGAGTGGGCGAGCAGTACTTC; CDR3 protein: CASSPFVAGVGEQYF
V gene: TRBV2; clone size: -; D gene: TRBD1; J gene: TRBJ1-1; CDR3 DNA: TGTGCCAGCAGTAGGGACAGGAACACTGAAGCTTTCTTT; CDR3 protein: CASSRDRNTEAFF
V gene: TRBV21-1; clone size: -; D gene: -; J gene: TRBJ1-6; CDR3 DNA: TGTGCCAGGGGGAACGGGACAGGGTACCAACTCGCATATAATTCACCCCTCCACTTT; CDR3 protein: CARGNGTGYQLAYNSPLHF
V gene: TRBV24-1; clone size: -; D gene: TRBD2; J gene: TRBJ2-1; CDR3 DNA: TGTGCCACCAGTGAGGCTAGCGGGAGTTACAATGAGCAGTTCTTC; CDR3 protein: CATSEASGSYNEQFF
V gene: TRBV24-1; clone size: -; D gene: -; J gene: TRBJ2-5; CDR3 DNA: TGTGCCACCAGTGATTTTAGACGGGGAAAGACCCAGTACTTC; CDR3 protein: CATSDFRRGKTQYF
V gene: TRBV7-3; clone size: -; D gene: -; J gene: TRBJ2-1; CDR3 DNA: TGTGCCAGCAGCTTAGGAGGGCCGGGGTCCAATGAGCAGTTCTTC; CDR3 protein: CASSLGGPGSNEQFF
V gene: TRBV7-9; clone size: -; D gene: TRBD1; J gene: TRBJ1-1; CDR3 DNA: TGTGCCAGCAGCCAAGCACAGGGACAGGGGTATAGAGGAACTGAAGCTTTCTTT; CDR3 protein: CASSQAQGQGYRGTEAFF
V gene: TRBV29-1; clone size: once; D gene: -; J gene: TRBJ2-1; CDR3 DNA: TGCAGCGTAGACAAGTCCATTTTCTACAATGAGCAGTTCTTC; CDR3 protein: CSVDKSIFYNEQFF